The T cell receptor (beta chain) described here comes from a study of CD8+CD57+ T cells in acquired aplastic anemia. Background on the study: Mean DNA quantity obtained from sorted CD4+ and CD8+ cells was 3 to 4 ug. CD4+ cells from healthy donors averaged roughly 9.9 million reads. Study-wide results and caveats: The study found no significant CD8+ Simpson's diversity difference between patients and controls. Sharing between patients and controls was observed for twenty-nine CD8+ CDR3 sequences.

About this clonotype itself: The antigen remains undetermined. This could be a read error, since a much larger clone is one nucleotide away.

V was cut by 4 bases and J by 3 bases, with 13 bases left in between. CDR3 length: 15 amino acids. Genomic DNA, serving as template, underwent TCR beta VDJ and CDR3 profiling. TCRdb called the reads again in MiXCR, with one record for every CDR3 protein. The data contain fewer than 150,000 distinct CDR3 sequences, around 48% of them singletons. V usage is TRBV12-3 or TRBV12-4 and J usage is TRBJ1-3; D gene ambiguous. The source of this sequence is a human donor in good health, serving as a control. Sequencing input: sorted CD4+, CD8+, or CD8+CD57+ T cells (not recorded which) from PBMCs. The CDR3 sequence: CASSSLVAGGNTIYF. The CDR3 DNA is TGTGCCAGCAGTTCTCTGGTTGCAGGTGGAAACACCATATATTTT.